A selection of T cell receptor beta chains follows, all from one sample in a study of blood T cell repertoires in COVID-19. Using immunoSEQ multiplex PCR, the repertoire was profiled, and TCRdb retains in-frame clones only, with some absent. The sample shows roughly 200,000 clones, more than 70% of them seen only once. The sequenced sample consisted of peripheral blood. The receptors were sampled from a woman in her twenties or thirties with acute or convalescent COVID-19. CDR3s include the opening cysteine and the closing phenylalanine or tryptophan. The D gene is left open where the match is weak. Some rows have no size entry. The others give once, few or many, or a class for an expanded clone.

V gene: TRBV5-1; D gene: .; J gene: TRBJ2-5; clone size: .; CDR3 DNA: TGCGCCAGCAGCTTGAGCGAGACCCAGTACTTC; CDR3 protein: CASSLSETQYF
V gene: TRBV2; D gene: .; J gene: TRBJ2-3; clone size: .; CDR3 DNA: TGTGCCAGCACCGAACTAGACACAGATACGCAGTATTTT; CDR3 protein: CASTELDTDTQYF
V gene: TRBV6-5; D gene: .; J gene: TRBJ1-2; clone size: .; CDR3 DNA: TGTGCCAGCATGTCAGGAGGCTATGGCTACACCTTC; CDR3 protein: CASMSGGYGYTF
V gene: TRBV5-6; D gene: TRBD2; J gene: TRBJ2-3; clone size: .; CDR3 DNA: TGTGCCAGCAGCTTGTATGGACTAGCGGGAGCGGATACGCAGTATTTT; CDR3 protein: CASSLYGLAGADTQYF
V gene: TRBV5-1; D gene: TRBD1; J gene: TRBJ1-2; clone size: .; CDR3 DNA: TGCGCCAGCAGCTTGGAACGGACAGGGGCGCGGGGCTACACCTTC; CDR3 protein: CASSLERTGARGYTF
V gene: TRBV7-9; D gene: .; J gene: TRBJ2-7; clone size: few; CDR3 DNA: TGTGCCAGCAGCTCGACGGGCTACGAGCAGTACTTC; CDR3 protein: CASSSTGYEQYF
V gene: TRBV7-9; D gene: TRBD1; J gene: TRBJ2-7; clone size: .; CDR3 DNA: TGTGCCAGCAGCTCCCCCCGGACAGGTCACGAGCAGTACTTC; CDR3 protein: CASSSPRTGHEQYF
V gene: TRBV9; D gene: .; J gene: TRBJ2-1; clone size: .; CDR3 DNA: TGTGCCAGCAGCCGACTGTTTATAGCCAGCTCCTACAATGAGCAGTTCTTC; CDR3 protein: CASSRLFIASSYNEQFF
V gene: TRBV4-1; D gene: .; J gene: TRBJ1-2; clone size: .; CDR3 DNA: TGCGCCAGCAGCCAAGGTTTACTGGCAGGGATGGGCTACACCTTC; CDR3 protein: CASSQGLLAGMGYTF
V gene: TRBV7-9; D gene: TRBD1; J gene: TRBJ2-2; clone size: few; CDR3 DNA: TGTGCCAGCAGCTTACCTCCCGGACAGGGGGCGACCGGGGAGCTGTTTTTT; CDR3 protein: CASSLPPGQGATGELFF
V gene: TRBV18; D gene: .; J gene: TRBJ2-7; clone size: once; CDR3 DNA: .; CDR3 protein: CASYFRQGYEQYFGPLIGF
V gene: TRBV9; D gene: TRBD2; J gene: TRBJ2-2; clone size: once; CDR3 DNA: TGTGCCAGCAGCGTAGCTACGGTCGTGGGAGGGACGAACACCGGGGAGCTGTTTTTT; CDR3 protein: CASSVATVVGGTNTGELFF
V gene: TRBV7-9; D gene: .; J gene: TRBJ1-1; clone size: .; CDR3 DNA: TGTGCCAGCAGCTTGGAACAGGGACCTGAAGCTTTCTTT; CDR3 protein: CASSLEQGPEAFF
V gene: TRBV5-1; D gene: .; J gene: TRBJ1-4; clone size: .; CDR3 DNA: TGCGCCAGCAGCTTGAGTGGAGGAAATGAAAAACTGTTTTTT; CDR3 protein: CASSLSGGNEKLFF
V gene: TRBV19; D gene: .; J gene: TRBJ2-1; clone size: once; CDR3 DNA: TGTGCCAGCCGGGGGTCCGGGAACAATGAGCAGTTCTTC; CDR3 protein: CASRGSGNNEQFF
V gene: TRBV6-1; D gene: .; J gene: TRBJ1-4; clone size: .; CDR3 DNA: TGTGCCAGCAGTGAAAGGCCAGGGGCAACTAATGAAAAACTGTTTTTT; CDR3 protein: CASSERPGATNEKLFF